Below are 2 T cell receptor beta chains sequenced from a single sample in a study of cytomegalovirus exposure and HLA in healthy donors. Primers: 60 Vbeta forward and 13 Jbeta reverse. Profiling relied on immunoSEQ multiplex PCR, and the TCRdb table lists in-frame clones only, not all of them. The table includes under 150,000 clones, 70% to 85% detected once. Sequencing input: PBMCs. These TCRs come from a boy aged 2 to 9 in good health and CMV-seronegative.

The chain joins TRBV6-1 to TRBJ2-1, with TRBD2 matching 9 bases. Trimming at V came to 2 bases and at J to 8 bases, leaving 10 bases not matched to a gene. CDR1 is MNHNS, CDR2 SASEGT, per germline. This CDR3 has 16 residues. CDR3 sequence reads: CASSELGGGATDEQFF. The CDR3 region has the DNA TGTGCCAGCAGTGAACTCGGCGGGGGGGCCACGGATGAGCAGTTCTTC.

The chain carries TRBV7-3 and TRBJ1-1, with unresolved D. V lost 5 bases and J 6 bases, leaving 13 bases between the germline ends. The CDR3 is 13 residues long. Germline CDR1 and CDR2: SGHTA and FQGTGA. CDR3 nucleotide sequence: TGTGCCAGCAGCCACGGAGCGGTGGCTGAAGCTTTCTTT. Encoded protein: CASSHGAVAEAFF.